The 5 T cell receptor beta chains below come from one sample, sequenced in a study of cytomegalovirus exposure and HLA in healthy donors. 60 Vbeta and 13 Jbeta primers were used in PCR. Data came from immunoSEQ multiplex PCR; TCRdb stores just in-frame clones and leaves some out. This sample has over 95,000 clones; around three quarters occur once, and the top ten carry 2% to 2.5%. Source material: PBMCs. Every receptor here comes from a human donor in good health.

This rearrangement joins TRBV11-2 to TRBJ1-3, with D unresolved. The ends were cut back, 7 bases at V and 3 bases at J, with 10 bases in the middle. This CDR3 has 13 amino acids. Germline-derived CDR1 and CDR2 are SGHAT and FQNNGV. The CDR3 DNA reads TGTGCCAGCACCAAGGAGGGTGGAAACACCATATATTTT. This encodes CASTKEGGNTIYF.

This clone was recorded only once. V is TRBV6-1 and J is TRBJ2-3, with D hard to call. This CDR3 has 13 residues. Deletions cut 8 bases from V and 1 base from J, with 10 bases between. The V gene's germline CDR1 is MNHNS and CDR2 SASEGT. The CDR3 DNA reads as TGTGCCAGCGTTCGTGCGGGCACAGATACGCAGTATTTT. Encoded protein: CASVRAGTDTQYF.

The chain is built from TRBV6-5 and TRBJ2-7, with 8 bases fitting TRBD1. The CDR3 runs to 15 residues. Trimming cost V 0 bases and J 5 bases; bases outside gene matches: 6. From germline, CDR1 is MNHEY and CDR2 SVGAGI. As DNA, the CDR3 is TGTGCCAGCAGTTACTCTCGGACAGGGCCCAACGAGCAGTACTTC. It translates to CASSYSRTGPNEQYF.

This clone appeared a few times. Here the CDR3 reads CASNPQGADTGELFF. The CDR3 nucleotides read TGTGCCAGCAACCCTCAGGGGGCAGACACCGGGGAGCTGTTTTTT. J is TRBJ2-2 and V is TRBV6-6; TRBD1 agrees at 8 bases. Germline CDR1 MNHNY, CDR2 SVGAGI (reference sequence). Losses at the gene ends were 7 bases for V and 3 bases for J; bases not matched to a gene: 7. The CDR3 has 15 amino acids.

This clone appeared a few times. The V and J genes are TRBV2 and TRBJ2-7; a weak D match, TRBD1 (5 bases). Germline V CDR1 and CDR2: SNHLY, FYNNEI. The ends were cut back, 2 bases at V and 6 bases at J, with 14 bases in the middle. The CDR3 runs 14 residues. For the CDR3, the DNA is TGTGCCAGCAGTGAATTTAGGGGTCCAAGCGAGCAGTACTTC. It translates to CASSEFRGPSEQYF.